Each of the 31 T cell receptor beta chains below was sequenced from the same sample in a study of shared clonotypes between healthy human individuals. TCRdb keeps only in-frame clones here, not all; method: immunoSEQ multiplex PCR. The data hold around 1.9 million clones, with about 92% observed a single time. Positive CCR7 selection of CD45RO-negative cells yielded the naive CD8 cells, and terminally differentiated effector memory CD45RA+ cells were excluded. What was sequenced was naive CD8+ T cells from PBMCs. These receptors all come from a man between 18 and 35 years old in good health. Some clones in this sample may be carry-over from other donors' samples.

The chain carries TRBV15 and TRBJ2-1, with 11 bases aligning to TRBD2. The CDR3 sequence is 16 residues long. CDR1 is LNHNV, CDR2 YYDKDF, per germline (reference sequence). V shed 2 bases and J 5 bases; nucleotides not matched to a gene: 5. DNA for the CDR3: TGTGCCACCAGCAGACCTACTAGCGGGAGCGACAATGAGCAGTTCTTC. Its protein product is CATSRPTSGSDNEQFF.

Concerning this clone: Other DNA sequences in this sample translate to the same CDR3. The chain employs TRBV13 and TRBJ2-7; unclear D gene. V was cut by 3 bases and J by 0 bases, with 9 bases left in between. The germline V gene has CDR1 PRHDT and CDR2 FYEKMQ (reference sequence). The CDR3 has 14 amino acids. CDR3 residues: CASSLGQSSYEQYF. CDR3 DNA: TGTGCCAGCAGCTTGGGTCAGAGCTCCTACGAGCAGTACTTC.

This clone was recorded once. The chain joins TRBV18 to TRBJ2-1, with a tentative D call TRBD2 (5 bases). From germline, CDR1 is KGHSH and CDR2 LQKENI. The V end lost 3 bases, the J end lost 5 bases, and 11 bases lay between the germline ends. The CDR3 sequence is 14 residues long. Here the CDR3 DNA reads TGTGCCAGCTCACCGGAGCGGAGCCACAATGAGCAGTTCTTC. This gives the protein CASSPERSHNEQFF.

The chain is built from TRBV7-9 and TRBJ1-2; 9 nucleotides agree with TRBD1. The V segment lost 1 base and the J segment 4 bases; nucleotides outside the gene matches: 7. This CDR3 spans 16 amino acids. Germline lookup yields CDR1 SEHNR and CDR2 FQNEAQ (reference sequence). CDR3: CASSLESTGGFYGYTF. The CDR3 DNA is TGTGCCAGCAGCTTAGAAAGTACAGGGGGCTTCTATGGCTACACCTTC.

This chain uses TRBV28 with TRBJ1-1; D is perhaps TRBD1 (6 bases). The CDR3 is 17 amino acids. The V end was cut by 8 bases, the J end by 5 bases, with 27 bases between. Germline values: CDR1 MDHEN, CDR2 SYDVKM. CDR3 amino acids: CASFTGTGLGGRTEAFF. The DNA for the CDR3 is TGTGCCAGCTTCACCGGGACGGGACTTGGGGGCCGGACTGAAGCTTTCTTT. The complete variable domain, with remaining parts taken from reference TRBV28 and TRBJ1-1, reads DVKVTQSSRYLVKRTGEKVFLECVQDMDHENMFWYRQDPGLGLRLIYFSYDVKMKEKGDIPEGYSVSREKKERFSLILESASTNQTSMYLCASFTGTGLGGRTEAFFGQGTRLTVV.

The DNA of the CDR3 is TGCGCCAGCAGCCAAGCTGGAGGGTTCCAATTGAGCACCTTC. Its translation is CASSQAGGFQLSTF. The chain has TRBV4-1 and TRBJ1-2; D unresolved. Germline V gene data show CDR1 as MGHRA and CDR2 as YSYEKL. The V end lost 1 base, the J end lost 13 bases, and 19 bases lay between the germline ends. The CDR3 is made up of 14 amino acids.

The chain combines TRBV9 with TRBJ2-4; D gene uncertain. Looked up from germline, CDR1 is SGDLS and CDR2 is YYNGEE. The CDR3 sequence is 11 residues long. With 1 base removed from V and 8 bases from J, the gap between germline ends came to 4 bases. The CDR3 reads CASSVTYIQYF. The CDR3 nucleotides are TGTGCCAGCAGCGTAACTTACATTCAGTACTTC.

On this clone itself: This CDR3 is also generated by other DNA sequences in the sample. The J gene is TRBJ2-5, the V gene TRBV9, with a weak D call TRBD1 (5 bases). There are 15 residues in the CDR3. V lost 0 bases, J lost 0 bases, and 9 bases lay in between. Germline V gene data show CDR1 as SGDLS and CDR2 as YYNGEE. The CDR3 loop is CASSVGGGYQETQYF. The CDR3 DNA reads TGTGCCAGCAGCGTAGGGGGCGGATACCAAGAGACCCAGTACTTC.

The gene calls are TRBV9 and TRBJ2-1; D is perhaps TRBD2 (6 bases). The V gene lost 0 bases and the J gene lost 1 base, with 11 bases spanning the gap. CDR3 length: 16 residues. Germline CDR1 and CDR2: SGDLS and YYNGEE. The CDR3 bases are TGTGCCAGCAGCGTAGGGGTTAGCGGATCCTACAATGAGCAGTTCTTC. Translating it yields CASSVGVSGSYNEQFF.

V usage is TRBV13 and J usage is TRBJ1-2; D remains ambiguous. The V gene lost 5 bases and the J gene lost 6 bases, with 16 bases spanning the gap. There are 14 residues in the CDR3. Germline V gene data show CDR1 as PRHDT and CDR2 as FYEKMQ (reference sequence). CDR3 nucleotide sequence: TGTGCCAGCAGCCCCCCGGAGGCCCGCAATGGCTACACCTTC. Amino acids: CASSPPEARNGYTF. The full variable domain, completed using reference TRBV13 and TRBJ1-2, is AAGVIQSPRHLIKEKRETATLKCYPIPRHDTVYWYQQGPGQDPQFLISFYEKMQSDKGSIPDRFSAQQFSDYHSELNMSSLELGDSALYFCASSPPEARNGYTFGSGTRLTVV.

The gene calls are TRBV15 and TRBJ2-2, with 7 bases aligning to TRBD1. With V trimmed by 4 bases and J by 8 bases, 10 bases remained unmatched. Germline CDR1 LNHNV, CDR2 YYDKDF (reference sequence). The CDR3 runs 15 residues. In DNA form, the CDR3 reads TGTGCCACCAGCACCACGACAGGGTATCAGGGGGAGCTGTTTTTT. Residues: CATSTTTGYQGELFF.

The chain links TRBV25-1 to TRBJ2-7; 8 nucleotides agree with TRBD1. V shed 4 bases and J 4 bases; nucleotides not matched to a gene: 9. The CDR3 spans 15 residues. CDR1 and CDR2 from the germline V gene are MGHDK and SYGVNS. The CDR3 DNA reads as TGTGCCAGCAGTGCGGTGGACAGGGCCGTATACGAGCAGTACTTC. Translation gives CASSAVDRAVYEQYF.

The genes are TRBV15 and TRBJ2-6, with a tentative D call TRBD1 (6 bases). The V end lost 0 bases, the J end lost 2 bases, and 11 bases lay between the germline ends. Germline CDR1 reads LNHNV; CDR2 reads YYDKDF (reference sequence). CDR3 size: 17 residues. The CDR3 protein is CATSRDFRGTGANVLTF. The CDR3 DNA sequence: TGTGCCACCAGCAGAGATTTCAGGGGTACTGGGGCCAACGTCCTGACTTTC.

This sequence joins TRBV9 and TRBJ2-3, with TRBD2 matching over 14 bases. The germline CDR1 and CDR2 sequences are SGDLS and YYNGEE. V lost 4 bases, J lost 5 bases, and 6 bases stayed unmatched. CDR3 length: 16 residues. CDR3 nucleotide sequence: TGTGCCAGCAGCTTCCGACTAGCGGGAGGGGGAGATACGCAGTATTTT. Translating it yields CASSFRLAGGGDTQYF.

CDR3 DNA: TGCGCCAGCAGCCAAGAGGGGGGAGGCCCCTACGAGCAGTACTTC. Its protein is CASSQEGGGPYEQYF. The chain joins TRBV4-1 to TRBJ2-7, with a weak D call TRBD2 (6 bases). CDR3 length: 15 residues. From germline, CDR1 is MGHRA and CDR2 YSYEKL. With 0 bases removed from V and 2 bases from J, the gap between germline ends came to 11 bases.

This clone was observed a single time. The chain uses TRBV7-8 and TRBJ1-3, with 7 bases that match TRBD1. This CDR3 comprises 19 residues. Unmatched junction bases numbered 14, after V lost 1 base and J lost 2 bases. Germline CDR1 and CDR2: SGHVS and FQNEAQ. The CDR3: CASSLGSSGTAAAGNTIYF. The CDR3, as DNA: TGTGCCAGCAGCTTAGGATCTTCAGGGACAGCCGCCGCTGGAAACACCATATATTTT. Full variable domain (rest looked up from reference TRBV7-8 and TRBJ1-3): GAGVSQSPRYKVAKRGQDVALRCDPISGHVSLFWYQQALGQGPEFLTYFQNEAQLDKSGLPSDRFFAERPEGSVSTLKIQRTQQEDSAVYLCASSLGSSGTAAAGNTIYFGEGSWLTVV.

This chain uses TRBV5-1 with TRBJ1-1; no clear D. The CDR3 contains 17 residues. CDR1 is SGHRS and CDR2 is YFSETQ in the germline V gene. Trimming shortened V by 3 bases and J by 2 bases, and 20 bases separated the two germline ends. CDR3 sequence (DNA): TGCGCCAGCAGCTGGACCCCCGTCGGAGGGCGTAACACTGAAGCTTTCTTT. It encodes CASSWTPVGGRNTEAFF.

The chain links TRBV29-1 to TRBJ1-2, with D possibly TRBD1 on 6 matching bases. The V gene lost 3 bases and the J gene lost 4 bases, with 12 bases spanning the gap. The germline gives CDR1 SQVTM, CDR2 ANQGSEA. The CDR3 spans 13 residues. The CDR3 here is CSVDGGQTYGYTF. CDR3 sequence (DNA): TGCAGCGTTGATGGGGGCCAGACCTATGGCTACACCTTC.

The chain is built from TRBV5-1 and TRBJ1-1; TRBD1 aligns across 8 bases. The V gene's germline CDR1 is SGHRS and CDR2 YFSETQ. This CDR3 contains 15 residues. Trimming removed 0 bases from V and 1 base from J; junction bases left unmatched: 2. This CDR3 reads CASSLAGQGNTEAFF. For the CDR3, the DNA is TGCGCCAGCAGCTTGGCCGGACAGGGGAACACTGAAGCTTTCTTT.

CDR3 sequence reads: CASSIRGDRASYEQYF. The DNA of the CDR3 is TGTGCCAGTAGTATTCGTGGAGACAGGGCCTCCTACGAGCAGTACTTC. The chain is built from TRBV19 and TRBJ2-7, with 7 bases identical to TRBD1. The CDR3 consists of 16 residues. The germline gives CDR1 LNHDA, CDR2 SQIVND (reference sequence). Trimming cost V 3 bases and J 0 bases; bases outside gene matches: 8.

The gene calls are TRBV27 and TRBJ2-7, with 10 bases lining up with TRBD2. The CDR3 contains 15 residues. V trimming: 5 bases; J trimming: 6 bases; junction bases outside the gene matches: 10. Germline V CDR1 and CDR2: MNHEY, SMNVEV (reference sequence). The DNA for the CDR3 is TGTGCCAGCAGTCCCCACTTAGCGGGAGGTCGCGAGCAGTACTTC. Translated: CASSPHLAGGREQYF.

This chain links TRBV6-1 with TRBJ2-7; a weak D match, TRBD2 (5 bases). Trimming pared 2 bases from V and 1 base from J, leaving 18 bases between. This CDR3 spans 17 amino acids. Germline lookup yields CDR1 MNHNS and CDR2 SASEGT. The CDR3 spells CASSETRAVTLSYEQYF. CDR3 in DNA: TGTGCCAGCAGTGAAACTAGGGCGGTAACACTTTCCTACGAGCAGTACTTC.

This chain uses TRBV25-1 with TRBJ1-1, with unresolved D. Germline CDR1 MGHDK, CDR2 SYGVNS. The CDR3 is 12 residues long. The germline V and J ends were trimmed by 4 bases and 7 bases, with 10 bases remaining between them. CDR3 in amino acids: CASSGRRFEAFF. Written as DNA, the CDR3 is TGTGCCAGCAGTGGAAGGCGCTTTGAAGCTTTCTTT. Based on the CDR3 plus reference TRBV25-1 and TRBJ1-1, the full variable domain is EADIYQTPRYLVIGTGKKITLECSQTMGHDKMYWYQQDPGMELHLIHYSYGVNSTEKGDLSSESTVSRIRTEHFPLTLESARPSHTSQYLCASSGRRFEAFFGQGTRLTVV.

The chain employs TRBV6-1 and TRBJ2-3; D may correspond to TRBD1 or TRBD2 (5 bases each). The length of the CDR3 is 15 residues. From germline, CDR1 is MNHNS and CDR2 SASEGT. V was shortened by 5 bases and J by 2 bases, with 14 bases between the two germline ends. CDR3: CASSFTGTFTDTQYF. The CDR3 nucleotides read TGTGCCAGCAGTTTTACCGGGACCTTCACAGATACGCAGTATTTT.

The J gene is TRBJ2-3, the V gene TRBV7-2; possible D gene TRBD2, 6 bases. Germline CDR1 SGHTA, CDR2 FQGNSA. With 5 bases removed from V and 2 bases from J, the gap between germline ends came to 17 bases. There are 16 residues in the CDR3. CDR3: CASSPLGGRNTDTQYF. The CDR3 DNA reads TGTGCCAGCAGCCCGTTGGGGGGACGGAACACAGATACGCAGTATTTT.

J is TRBJ1-3 and V is TRBV7-8, with unresolved D. The ends were cut back, 5 bases at V and 4 bases at J, with 24 bases in the middle. From germline, CDR1 is SGHVS and CDR2 FQNEAQ. The CDR3 is 18 residues long. The CDR3 reads CASSLMRTALRKGNTIYF. As DNA, the CDR3 is TGTGCCAGCAGCCTTATGCGAACAGCCTTAAGAAAGGGAAACACCATATATTTT.

The CDR3 sequence is CASSETPGQGETQYF. CDR3 coding DNA: TGTGCCAGCAGTGAAACTCCGGGACAGGGAGAGACCCAGTACTTC. The V call is TRBV9, the J call TRBJ2-5, with 9 nucleotides matching TRBD1. CDR3 length: 15 amino acids. Trimming took 5 bases from V and 4 from J; bases not matched to a gene: 9. The germline gives CDR1 SGDLS, CDR2 YYNGEE. The entire variable domain, with the rest obtained from reference TRBV9 and TRBJ2-5, is as follows: DSGVTQTPKHLITATGQRVTLRCSPRSGDLSVYWYQQSLDQGLQFLIQYYNGEERAKGNILERFSAQQFPDLHSELNLSSLELGDSALYFCASSETPGQGETQYFGPGTRLLVL.

A single count supports this clone. The V and J genes are TRBV2 and TRBJ2-1; 10 bases agree with TRBD1. This CDR3 has 16 amino acids. V trimming: 2 bases; J trimming: 7 bases; junction bases outside the gene matches: 8. Germline-derived CDR1 and CDR2 are SNHLY and FYNNEI. The CDR3 region has the DNA TGTGCCAGCAGTGAATTTGGGACAGGGGTGCGGAATGAGCAGTTCTTC. It codes for CASSEFGTGVRNEQFF.

The chain is built from TRBV28 and TRBJ1-3; TRBD1 matches at 7 bases. V dropped 2 bases and J dropped 4; count of bases not matched to a gene: 2. CDR3 length: 14 amino acids. Germline CDR1 and CDR2: MDHEN and SYDVKM. CDR3 nucleotide sequence: TGTGCCAGCAGTTTAGCAGGGGGGGGAAACACCATATATTTT. Amino acids: CASSLAGGGNTIYF.

The chain carries TRBV6-5 and TRBJ2-6, with D maybe TRBD2 (5 bases). The length of the CDR3 is 15 residues. Germline V gives CDR1 MNHEY, CDR2 SVGAGI. V was pared by 0 bases and J by 2 bases, with 5 bases between. The CDR3 DNA is TGTGCCAGCAGTTACTCGAGGGCTGGGGCCAACGTCCTGACTTTC. This sequence encodes CASSYSRAGANVLTF.

This chain joins TRBV5-1 and TRBJ2-3, with D possibly being TRBD2 (6 bases). Trimming cost V 7 bases and J 0 bases, with 12 bases left between them. CDR1 SGHRS and CDR2 YFSETQ come from the germline V gene. CDR3 length: 14 amino acids. Written as DNA, the CDR3 is TGCGCCAGCTCGGGACTTACTAGCACAGATACGCAGTATTTT. Translated: CASSGLTSTDTQYF.